Listed here are 2 T cell receptor beta chains from one sample, sequenced in a study of a mutant IDH1 vaccine in newly diagnosed glioma. Time point defined: week 47, end of study. Vaccination used 300 ug of mutant IDH1 20-mer peptide per dose, with topical imiquimod. The antigens of these receptors remain unknown. The repertoire was sequenced with immunoSEQ multiplex PCR; TCRdb's copy has only in-frame clones and lacks some. This sample carries 50,000 or so clones, roughly 84% of them seen once, and the ten largest clones take roughly 4.5%. The sample in question was PBMCs, obtained from a glioma patient whose treatment included an IDH1 peptide vaccine. The receptors derive from a woman in her thirties with glioma. Some clones in this sample may be carry-over from other donors' samples.

This clone was counted a single time. The chain couples TRBV12-5 to TRBJ1-1, with a possible D match to TRBD1 (5 bases). Germline V gene data show CDR1 as LGHNT and CDR2 as FRNRAP. CDR3 size: 14 residues. V shed 6 bases and J shed 1 base, with 12 bases lying between them. The chain's CDR3 is CASGSIGQNTEAFF. DNA for the CDR3: TGTGCTAGTGGCTCTATAGGACAGAACACTGAAGCTTTCTTT.

The chain joins TRBV5-6 to TRBJ1-5; 9 bases are a match to TRBD1. The CDR3 has 15 residues. Germline V gene lookup returns CDR1 SGHDT and CDR2 YYEEEE. The V gene end was trimmed by 6 bases and the J gene end by 4 bases; junction bases not matched to a gene: 8. Written as DNA, the CDR3 is TGTGCCAGCACCAGCCGAGGGACAGGGAATCAGCCCCAGCATTTT. Residues: CASTSRGTGNQPQHF.